Below are 31 T cell receptor beta chains sequenced from a single sample in a study of blood T cells in healthy people across ages. A J-beta primer mix and a sample-barcoded 5' primer were used in a second PCR of about 6 to 12 cycles. One entry per CDR3 protein, called by TCRdb with MiXCR from the 5' RACE reads. This table holds approximately 830,000 distinct CDR3 sequences, around 62% found once. The source material was blood. These receptors were collected from a man younger than 45 in good health.

This chain uses TRBV20-1 with TRBJ2-7; no reliable D call. The V end was cut by 3 bases, the J end by 0 bases, with 15 bases between. The CDR3 consists of 15 residues. CDR1 is DFQATT and CDR2 is SNEGSKA in the germline V gene (reference sequence). CDR3 amino acids: CSASTVVPSSYEQYF. The CDR3 coding sequence is TGCAGTGCTAGTACCGTAGTCCCTTCCTCCTACGAGCAGTACTTC.

The CDR3 sequence is CASSRQTETDTQYF. CDR3 sequence (DNA): TGTGCCAGCTCTCGACAGACAGAGACAGATACGCAGTATTTT. The chain couples TRBV2 to TRBJ2-3; D is perhaps TRBD1 (5 bases). Per the germline V gene, CDR1 is SNHLY and CDR2 is FYNNEI. There are 14 residues in the CDR3. Trimming removed 8 bases from V and 3 bases from J, with 15 bases in between.

This clonotype was counted only a few times. The rearrangement uses TRBV2 and TRBJ2-4, with 11 positions matching TRBD1. V gave up 4 bases and J gave up 11 bases; unmatched junction bases: 4. The CDR3 has 13 residues. Germline V gene sequence: CDR1 SNHLY, CDR2 FYNNEI. CDR3 in amino acids: CASSGTGGPFQYF. The CDR3 nucleotides read TGTGCCAGCAGTGGGACAGGGGGCCCCTTTCAGTACTTC.

V gene TRBV12-3 or TRBV12-4 combines with J gene TRBJ1-1, with a possible D match to TRBD1 (6 bases). Trimming stripped 5 bases from V and 1 base from J, with 11 bases between. CDR3 length: 14 residues. CDR3 DNA: TGTGCCAGCAGTAACCCGACAGGGAACACTGAAGCTTTCTTT. Residues: CASSNPTGNTEAFF.

This clonotype was counted between two and nine times. The chain is built from TRBV6-6 and TRBJ2-4, with a tentative D call TRBD2 (6 bases). The CDR3 is 13 residues long. With 6 bases removed from V and 4 bases from J, the gap between germline ends came to 10 bases. Germline loops: CDR1 MNHNY, CDR2 SVGAGI (reference sequence). CDR3 nucleotides: TGTGCCAGCAGATCCCGGGAGAAAAACATTCAGTACTTC. Protein product: CASRSREKNIQYF.

The V gene is TRBV18, the J gene TRBJ2-4; D is possibly TRBD1 (5 bases). V was clipped by 0 bases and J by 8 bases, with 11 bases between them. Germline V gene data show CDR1 as KGHSH and CDR2 as LQKENI. CDR3 length: 14 amino acids. The CDR3 sequence: CASSPPSGIDIQYF. The CDR3 coding sequence is TGTGCCAGCTCACCACCGTCAGGGATCGACATTCAGTACTTC.

This clonotype was counted a single time. At one of its ends the junction is not consistent with the germline gene, which may arise from a read error. The V and J genes are TRBV18 and TRBJ1-5, with D hard to call. The germline gives CDR1 KGHSH, CDR2 LQKENI. The CDR3 sequence is 14 residues long. Here the CDR3 DNA reads TGTGCCAGCCCACCTGACACTTCATATCAGCCCCAGCATTTT. Its protein is CASPPDTSYQPQHF.

The chain recombines TRBV20-1 with TRBJ2-7, with 9 bases that match TRBD2. This CDR3 spans 16 amino acids. The germline V gene encodes CDR1 DFQATT and CDR2 SNEGSKA (reference sequence). The trim removed 4 bases at V and 6 bases at J, leaving 16 bases unmatched. The CDR3 here is CSAIPPLTAGGSEQYF. The CDR3 DNA reads as TGCAGTGCTATCCCCCCTCTGACAGCGGGGGGTAGCGAGCAGTACTTC.

The chain couples TRBV9 to TRBJ2-1; 11 bases line up with TRBD2. Germline V gives CDR1 SGDLS, CDR2 YYNGEE. This CDR3 is 15 amino acids long. Trimming took 3 bases from V and 6 from J; bases not matched to a gene: 5. Here the CDR3 DNA reads TGTGCCAGCAGCGCCGGGACTAGCGGATTCAATGAGCAGTTCTTC. Translating it yields CASSAGTSGFNEQFF. Full variable domain (rest looked up from reference TRBV9 and TRBJ2-1): DSGVTQTPKHLITATGQRVTLRCSPRSGDLSVYWYQQSLDQGLQFLIQYYNGEERAKGNILERFSAQQFPDLHSELNLSSLELGDSALYFCASSAGTSGFNEQFFGPGTRLTVL.

This CDR3 reads CSARGRVGLETQYF. CDR3 sequence (DNA): TGCAGTGCAAGGGGCAGGGTGGGTTTAGAGACCCAGTACTTC. This chain joins TRBV20-1 and TRBJ2-5, with D possibly being TRBD1 (5 bases). V was clipped by 6 bases and J by 4 bases, with 18 bases between them. The CDR3 has 14 residues. Germline assignment: CDR1 DFQATT and CDR2 SNEGSKA (reference sequence).

The chain is built from TRBV4-2 and TRBJ2-5; 10 nucleotides agree with TRBD1. The DNA matches TRBJ2-7 better at its end, which makes the J call doubtful. Germline-derived CDR1 and CDR2 are LGHNA and YNFKEQ. The CDR3 contains 16 residues. The CDR3 is CASSPTPGTGAREQYF. The CDR3 nucleotides are TGTGCCAGCAGCCCAACTCCCGGGACAGGGGCACGCGAGCAGTACTTC.

V gene TRBV7-2 combines with J gene TRBJ2-1; the match to TRBD2 covers 7 bases. V was clipped by 0 bases and J by 3 bases; unmatched bases: 5. The CDR3 length is 16 residues. Germline V gene lookup returns CDR1 SGHTA and CDR2 FQGNSA. CDR3 coding DNA: TGTGCCAGCAGCTTAGCTATAAGCGGGGTCTACAATGAGCAGTTCTTC. It translates to CASSLAISGVYNEQFF.

The genes are TRBV29-1 and TRBJ2-2; D is possibly TRBD2 (5 bases). Trimming removed 4 bases from V and 6 bases from J, with 12 bases in between. There are 13 residues in the CDR3. Per germline, CDR1 SQVTM and CDR2 ANQGSEA. The CDR3 bases are TGCAGCGTTGCCGAGGGAAATTCCGGGGAGCTGTTTTTT. This codes for CSVAEGNSGELFF.

This clonotype turned up a few times. The rearrangement uses TRBV14 and TRBJ1-2, with D perhaps matching TRBD1 (6 bases). V lost 4 bases, J lost 4 bases, and 19 bases lay in between. CDR1 SGHDN and CDR2 FVKESK come from the germline V gene. The CDR3 length is 16 residues. CDR3 in amino acids: CASSPLGGAIGYGYTF. In DNA, the CDR3 is TGTGCCAGCAGCCCCCTCGGGGGGGCGATTGGCTATGGCTACACCTTC.

The chain has TRBV6-5 and TRBJ2-3; D possibly corresponds to TRBD1 (5 bases). Germline CDR1 reads MNHEY; CDR2 reads SVGAGI. V was cut by 5 bases and J by 2 bases, with 14 bases left in between. The CDR3 consists of 15 residues. The CDR3 loop is CASSPRGHFTDTQYF. CDR3 DNA: TGTGCCAGCAGTCCCCGAGGACACTTCACAGATACGCAGTATTTT.

The J gene is TRBJ2-7, the V gene TRBV4-2; either TRBD1 or TRBD2 may supply D (5 bases each). CDR1 LGHNA and CDR2 YNFKEQ come from the germline V gene. CDR3 length equals 16 residues. The V gene lost 0 bases and the J gene lost 3 bases, with 15 bases spanning the gap. CDR3 nucleotides: TGTGCCAGCAGCCAAGACCCGACCGGGGACCTCTACGAGCAGTACTTC. Protein product: CASSQDPTGDLYEQYF.

The chain combines TRBV29-1 with TRBJ2-5; a possible D gene is TRBD2 (5 bases). This CDR3 region has 12 residues. The germline gives CDR1 SQVTM, CDR2 ANQGSEA. Trimming left V 7 bases short and J 2 bases short, with 11 bases between. CDR3 region: CSALRRQETQYF. In DNA, the CDR3 is TGCAGCGCCCTGAGGAGGCAAGAGACCCAGTACTTC.

The V gene is TRBV12-3 or TRBV12-4, the J gene TRBJ1-4; 7 bases are a match to TRBD1. The CDR3 covers 15 residues. V dropped 5 bases and J dropped 7; count of bases not matched to a gene: 10. The CDR3 region has the DNA TGTGCCAGCAGTCCCCCGGGACAGATCTTTGAAAAACTGTTTTTT. This translates into CASSPPGQIFEKLFF.

Only a few counts were recorded for this clonotype. The chain links TRBV28 to TRBJ2-7, with TRBD2 identical over 9 bases. J gave up 2 bases and V 7 bases, and 6 bases lay outside the gene matches. CDR3 length equals 14 residues. Looked up from germline, CDR1 is MDHEN and CDR2 is SYDVKM. DNA of the CDR3: TGTGCCAGCATACCGGGACTAGCTGCCTACGAGCAGTACTTC. Amino acids: CASIPGLAAYEQYF.

V gene TRBV5-1 combines with J gene TRBJ2-7; D call uncertain. Trimming cost V 0 bases and J 0 bases, with 10 bases left between them. This CDR3 is 15 amino acids long. Germline CDR1 and CDR2: SGHRS and YFSETQ. Here the CDR3 DNA reads TGCGCCAGCAGCTTGGACACCTCAAGCTCCTACGAGCAGTACTTC. This sequence encodes CASSLDTSSSYEQYF.

The chain links TRBV24-1 to TRBJ2-7; D may match TRBD1 or TRBD2 (5 bases each). Germline V gene lookup returns CDR1 KGHDR and CDR2 SFDVKD. V was clipped by 5 bases and J by 3 bases, with 7 bases between them. This CDR3 has 12 residues. CDR3 protein: CATSVRGYEQYF. CDR3 DNA: TGTGCCACCAGTGTGAGGGGCTACGAGCAGTACTTC.

This clonotype showed up just a few times. The chain employs TRBV25-1 and TRBJ1-2; TRBD1 is a possible D gene (5 bases). Per germline, CDR1 MGHDK and CDR2 SYGVNS. V was cut by 3 bases and J by 4 bases, with 9 bases left in between. CDR3 length: 13 amino acids. CDR3 DNA sequence: TGTGCCAGCAGTGACGCGGGGGGCTATGGCTACACCTTC. It specifies CASSDAGGYGYTF.

The sample holds a few counts of this clonotype. The genes are TRBV3-1 and TRBJ2-3; D uncertain. Near its end, the DNA agrees better with TRBJ2-5, so the J call may be wrong. Germline V gives CDR1 LGHDT, CDR2 YNNKEL (reference sequence). The CDR3 consists of 12 residues. CDR3 sequence (DNA): TGTGCCAGCAGCCAAGGCCCTGGGACCCAGTACTTC. Translating it yields CASSQGPGTQYF.

This clonotype was counted a few times. The CDR3 reads CSVGSRYEQYF. The CDR3 DNA reads TGCAGCGTTGGGTCCCGCTACGAGCAGTACTTC. This sequence joins TRBV29-1 and TRBJ2-7; D is unclear. The V gene's germline CDR1 is SQVTM and CDR2 ANQGSEA. This CDR3 comprises 11 residues. Trimming stripped 4 bases from V and 3 bases from J, with 7 bases between.

The chain has TRBV28 and TRBJ2-1; 11 positions match TRBD2. CDR1 MDHEN and CDR2 SYDVKM come from the germline V gene. Losses at the gene ends were 6 bases for V and 8 bases for J; bases not matched to a gene: 9. The CDR3 has 15 residues. The CDR3 region has the DNA TGTGCCAGCAGGTTACCTAGCGGGGGGCAACATGAGCAGTTCTTC. Its translation is CASRLPSGGQHEQFF.

V and J are TRBV7-9 and TRBJ2-4; 8 nucleotides align to TRBD1. Near its end, the DNA agrees better with TRBJ2-7, so the J call may be wrong. CDR3 length: 16 residues. Germline values: CDR1 SEHNR, CDR2 FQNEAQ (reference sequence). CDR3 loop: CASSFRRTGGPYEQYF. In DNA form, the CDR3 reads TGTGCCAGCAGCTTTAGGAGAACAGGGGGACCTTACGAGCAGTACTTC.

This clonotype was counted between two and nine times. The V and J genes are TRBV6-1 and TRBJ2-7, with no clear D. Germline values: CDR1 MNHNS, CDR2 SASEGT. This CDR3 has 12 residues. Trimming pared 6 bases from V and 0 bases from J, leaving 6 bases between. This CDR3 is CASSGVSYEQYF. The CDR3 nucleotides read TGTGCCAGCAGCGGCGTCTCCTACGAGCAGTACTTC.

To note about this clonotype: One base away lies a much larger clone, so this may be a sequencing read error. The V gene is TRBV18, the J gene TRBJ2-1; TRBD2 aligns across 9 bases. This CDR3 comprises 15 residues. Trimming cost V 3 bases and J 6 bases; bases outside gene matches: 6. Germline V gene data show CDR1 as KGHSH and CDR2 as LQKENI. This CDR3 is CASSPGRAGGNEQFF. CDR3 nucleotide sequence: TGTGCCAGCTCACCTGGACGAGCGGGGGGCAATGAGCAGTTCTTC.

Details on this clonotype: At one boundary the junction diverges from the germline segment, which might be a read error. The chain carries TRBV12-3 or TRBV12-4 and TRBJ2-5, with D possibly matching TRBD1 (6 bases). This CDR3 spans 14 amino acids. CDR3 protein: CAGSLNDRQETQYF. The CDR3 DNA reads TGTGCCGGCAGTTTGAATGACAGGCAAGAGACCCAGTACTTC.

V gene TRBV5-1 combines with J gene TRBJ2-7; 10 nucleotides match TRBD1. The CDR3 extends over 15 amino acids. Germline assignment: CDR1 SGHRS and CDR2 YFSETQ. V dropped 7 bases and J dropped 6; count of bases not matched to a gene: 13. The CDR3 loop is CASGKGDRGVLEQYF. CDR3 DNA sequence: TGCGCCAGCGGCAAGGGGGACAGGGGAGTTCTCGAGCAGTACTTC.

The chain is built from TRBV7-2 and TRBJ2-1, with TRBD2 as a possible D gene (6 bases). The germline V and J ends were trimmed by 2 bases and 7 bases, with 15 bases remaining between them. The CDR3 has 15 residues. Germline V gene data show CDR1 as SGHTA and CDR2 as FQGNSA. This chain's CDR3 is CASSLRGSSVNEQFF. CDR3 in DNA: TGTGCCAGCAGCTTAAGGGGATCTAGCGTGAATGAGCAGTTCTTC.